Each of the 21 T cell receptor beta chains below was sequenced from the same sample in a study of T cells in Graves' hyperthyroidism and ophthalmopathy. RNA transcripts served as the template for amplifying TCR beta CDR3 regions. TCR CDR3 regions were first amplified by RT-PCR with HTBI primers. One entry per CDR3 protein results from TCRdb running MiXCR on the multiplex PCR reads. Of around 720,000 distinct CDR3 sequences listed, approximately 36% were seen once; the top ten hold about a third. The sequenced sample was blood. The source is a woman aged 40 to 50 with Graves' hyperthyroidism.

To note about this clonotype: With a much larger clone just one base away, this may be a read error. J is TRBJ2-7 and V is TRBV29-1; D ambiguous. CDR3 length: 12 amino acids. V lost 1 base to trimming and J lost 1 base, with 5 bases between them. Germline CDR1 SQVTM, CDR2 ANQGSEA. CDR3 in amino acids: CSVEGPSYEQYF. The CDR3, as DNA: TGCAGCGTTGAAGGGCCTTCCTACGAGCAGTACTTC.

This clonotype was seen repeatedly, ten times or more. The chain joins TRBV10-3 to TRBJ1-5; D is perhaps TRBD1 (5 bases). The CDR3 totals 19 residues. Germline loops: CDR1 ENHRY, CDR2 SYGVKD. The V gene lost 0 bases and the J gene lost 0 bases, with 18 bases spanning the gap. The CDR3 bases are TGTGCCATCAGTGAGTCGGGGGTTGGTTTATTGTCTAGCAATCAGCCCCAGCATTTT. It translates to CAISESGVGLLSSNQPQHF.

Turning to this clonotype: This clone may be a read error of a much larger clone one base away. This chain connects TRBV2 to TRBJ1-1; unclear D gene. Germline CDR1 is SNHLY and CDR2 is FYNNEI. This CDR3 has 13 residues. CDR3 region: CVSKLQSKAEAFF. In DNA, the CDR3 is TGTGTCAGCAAGCTACAGAGTAAGGCTGAAGCTTTCTTT.

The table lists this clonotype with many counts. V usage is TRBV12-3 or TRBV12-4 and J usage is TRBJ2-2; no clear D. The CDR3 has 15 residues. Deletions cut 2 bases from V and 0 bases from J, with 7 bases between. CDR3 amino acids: CASSLWRTNTGELFF. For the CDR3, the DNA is TGTGCCAGCAGTTTATGGCGTACGAACACCGGGGAGCTGTTTTTT.

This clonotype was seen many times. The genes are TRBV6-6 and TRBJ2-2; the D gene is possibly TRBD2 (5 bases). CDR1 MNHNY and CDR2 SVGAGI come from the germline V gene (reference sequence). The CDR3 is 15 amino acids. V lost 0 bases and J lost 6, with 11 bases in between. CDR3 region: CASSYSRGPAGELFF. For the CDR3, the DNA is TGTGCCAGCAGTTACTCACGCGGGCCAGCCGGGGAGCTGTTTTTT.

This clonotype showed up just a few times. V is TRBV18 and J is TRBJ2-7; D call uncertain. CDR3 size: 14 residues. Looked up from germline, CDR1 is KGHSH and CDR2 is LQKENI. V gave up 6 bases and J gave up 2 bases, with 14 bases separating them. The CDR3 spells CASSGRSDAYEQYF. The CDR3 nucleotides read TGTGCCAGCTCCGGGCGGTCGGATGCCTACGAGCAGTACTTC.

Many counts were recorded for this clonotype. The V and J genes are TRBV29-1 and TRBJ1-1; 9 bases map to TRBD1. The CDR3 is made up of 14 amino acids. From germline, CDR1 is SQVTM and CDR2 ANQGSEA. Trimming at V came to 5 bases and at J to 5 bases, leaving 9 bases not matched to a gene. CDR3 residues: CSVTGTGRGTEAFF. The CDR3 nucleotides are TGCAGCGTTACCGGGACAGGGAGAGGAACTGAAGCTTTCTTT.

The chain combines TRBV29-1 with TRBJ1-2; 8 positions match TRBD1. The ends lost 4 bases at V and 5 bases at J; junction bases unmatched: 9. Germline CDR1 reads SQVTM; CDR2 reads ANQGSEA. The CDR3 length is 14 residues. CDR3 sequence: CSVVSRGRDYGYTF. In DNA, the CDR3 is TGCAGCGTTGTATCCAGGGGGCGCGATTATGGCTACACCTTC.

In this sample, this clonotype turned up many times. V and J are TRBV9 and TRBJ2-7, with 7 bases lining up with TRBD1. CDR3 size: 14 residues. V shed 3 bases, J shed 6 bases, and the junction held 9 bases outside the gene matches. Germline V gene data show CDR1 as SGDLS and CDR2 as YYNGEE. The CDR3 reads CASSERYDRAEQYF. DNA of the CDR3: TGTGCCAGCAGCGAGCGTTATGACAGGGCCGAGCAGTACTTC.

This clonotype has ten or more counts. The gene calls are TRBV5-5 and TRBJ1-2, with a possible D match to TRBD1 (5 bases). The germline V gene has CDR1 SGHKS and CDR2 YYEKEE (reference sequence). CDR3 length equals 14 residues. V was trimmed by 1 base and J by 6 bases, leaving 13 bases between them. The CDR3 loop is CASSLWGKGHGYTF. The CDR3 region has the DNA TGTGCCAGCAGCTTGTGGGGGAAGGGTCATGGCTACACCTTC.

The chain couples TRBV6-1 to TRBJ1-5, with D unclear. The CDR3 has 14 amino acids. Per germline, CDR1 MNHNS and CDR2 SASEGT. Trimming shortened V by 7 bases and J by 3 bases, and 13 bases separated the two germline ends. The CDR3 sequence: CASTVAQNNQPQHF. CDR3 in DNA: TGTGCCAGCACCGTAGCACAGAACAATCAGCCCCAGCATTTT.

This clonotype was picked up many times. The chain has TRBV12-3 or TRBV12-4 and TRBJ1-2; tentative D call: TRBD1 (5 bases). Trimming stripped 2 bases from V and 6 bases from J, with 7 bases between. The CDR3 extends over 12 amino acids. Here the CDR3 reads CASSLRGNGYTF. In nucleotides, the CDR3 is TGTGCCAGCAGTTTACGGGGGAATGGCTACACCTTC.

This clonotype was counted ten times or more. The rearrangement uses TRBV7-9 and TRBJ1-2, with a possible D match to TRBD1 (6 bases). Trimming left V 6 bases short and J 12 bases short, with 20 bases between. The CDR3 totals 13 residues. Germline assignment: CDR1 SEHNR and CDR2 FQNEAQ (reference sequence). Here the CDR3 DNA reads TGTGCCAGCAGTCAGGGGATCCTGAAGGGGGACACCTTC. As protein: CASSQGILKGDTF.

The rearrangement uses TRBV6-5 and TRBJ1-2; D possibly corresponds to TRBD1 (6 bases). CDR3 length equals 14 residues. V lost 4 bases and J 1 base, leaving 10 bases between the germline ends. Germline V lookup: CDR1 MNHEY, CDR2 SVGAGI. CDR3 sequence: CASSSRGDNYGYTF. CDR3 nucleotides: TGTGCCAGCAGTTCGAGGGGGGATAACTATGGCTACACCTTC.

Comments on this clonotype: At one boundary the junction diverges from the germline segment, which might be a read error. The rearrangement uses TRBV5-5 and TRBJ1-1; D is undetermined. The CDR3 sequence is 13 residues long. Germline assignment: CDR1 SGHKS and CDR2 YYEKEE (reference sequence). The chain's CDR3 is CTSSLAPNTEAFF. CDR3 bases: TGTACCAGCAGCTTAGCACCGAACACTGAAGCTTTCTTT.

The CDR3 DNA sequence: TGTGCCACCAGTGATTTGTGGGACGAGCAGTATTTT. This encodes CATSDLWDEQYF. The rearrangement joins TRBV24-1 to TRBJ2-3; perhaps D is TRBD1 or TRBD2 (5 bases each). The CDR3 is 12 amino acids. Germline V lookup: CDR1 KGHDR, CDR2 SFDVKD. Between the trimmed V and J ends, which lost 0 bases and 11 bases, there was a span of 8 bases.

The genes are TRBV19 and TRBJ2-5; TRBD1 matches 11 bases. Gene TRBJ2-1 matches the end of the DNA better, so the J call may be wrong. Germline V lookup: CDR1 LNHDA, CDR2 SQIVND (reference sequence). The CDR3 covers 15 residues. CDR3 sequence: CASTNYGQGADEQFF. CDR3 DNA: TGTGCCAGCACGAATTATGGACAGGGGGCGGATGAGCAGTTCTTC.

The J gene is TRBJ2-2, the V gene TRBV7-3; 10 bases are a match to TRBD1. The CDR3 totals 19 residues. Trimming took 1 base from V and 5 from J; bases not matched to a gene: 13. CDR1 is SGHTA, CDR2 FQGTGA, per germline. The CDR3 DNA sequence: TGTGCCAGCAGCTTAATCGTGACAGGGGGCGCAACTGGTACCGGGGAGCTGTTTTTT. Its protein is CASSLIVTGGATGTGELFF. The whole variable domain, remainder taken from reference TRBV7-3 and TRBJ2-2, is GAGVSQTPSNKVTEKGKYVELRCDPISGHTALYWYRQSLGQGPEFLIYFQGTGAADDSGLPNDRFFAVRPEGSVSTLKIQRTERGDSAVYLCASSLIVTGGATGTGELFFGEGSRLTVL.

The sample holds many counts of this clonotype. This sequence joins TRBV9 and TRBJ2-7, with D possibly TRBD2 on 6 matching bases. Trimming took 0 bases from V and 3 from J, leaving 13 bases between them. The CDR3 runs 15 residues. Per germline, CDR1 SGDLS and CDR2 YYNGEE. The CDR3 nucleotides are TGTGCCAGCAGCGTAGGATCGGAGGACTACTACGAGCAGTACTTC. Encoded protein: CASSVGSEDYYEQYF.

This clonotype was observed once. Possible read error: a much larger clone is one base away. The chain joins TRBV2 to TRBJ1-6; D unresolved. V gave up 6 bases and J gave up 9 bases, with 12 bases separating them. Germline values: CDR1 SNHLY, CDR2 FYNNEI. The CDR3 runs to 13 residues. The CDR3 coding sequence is TGTGCCAGCAGCTCCGGGTTGGGTTCACCCCTCCACTTT. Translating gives CASSSGLGSPLHF.

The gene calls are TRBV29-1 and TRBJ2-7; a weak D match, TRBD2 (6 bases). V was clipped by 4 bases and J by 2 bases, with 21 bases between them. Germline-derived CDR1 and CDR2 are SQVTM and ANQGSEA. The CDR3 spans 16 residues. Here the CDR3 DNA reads TGCAGCGTTGGAGGAGTTTCGGCGGGGCGAGCCTACGAGCAGTACTTC. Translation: CSVGGVSAGRAYEQYF.